This T cell receptor (beta chain) was obtained from a study of CD4 T cells in relation to SARS-CoV-2 and coronaviruses. Overall study: Convalescent patients had median age 38.5 years, range about 20 to 80. Study-wide results and caveats: Culture-expanded clones reflect memory recall rather than primary priming during culture.

Germline CDR1 reads KGHDR; CDR2 reads SFDVKD. Trimming stripped 2 bases from V and 2 bases from J, with 12 bases between. The CDR3 runs 16 residues. For this clone: Its target is unknown.

Assay used: immunoSEQ multiplex PCR; TCRdb lists only in-frame clones, some missing. The table shows approximately 50,000 clones, with about 90% occurring only once. What was sequenced was naive CD4+ T cells from PBMCs. Subset given: naive CD4+ T cells isolated by negative enrichment. This chain links TRBV24-1 with TRBJ1-5, with a tentative D call TRBD1 (5 bases). The clonotype was recovered from an adult with COVID-19. This chain's CDR3 is CATSDSGRDGNQPQHF. The DNA of the CDR3 is TGTGCCACCAGTGATTCAGGCAGGGACGGCAATCAGCCCCAGCATTTT.